The T cell receptor (beta chain) under discussion was sequenced for a study of blood T cell repertoires in COVID-19. Study details: The cDNA or gDNA used as material had been derived from T cells, B-cell-depleted T cells, or PBMCs.

Between the trimmed V and J ends, which lost 1 base and 6 bases, there was a span of 14 bases. The length of the CDR3 is 14 residues. CDR1 SGHDT and CDR2 YYEEEE come from the germline V gene. Seattle's enrolled individuals joined amid active infection and were then monitored longitudinally. As handled by the study authors: Nucleated cell number was recorded as an estimate derived from reference gene primer amplification. Clones were sequenced by immunoSEQ multiplex PCR, and TCRdb holds only the in-frame ones, with some missing. The V and J calls and the clone size are those of that table, but D and trimming were determined from the DNA. This sample has around 310,000 clones, with almost 90% found just once.

This receptor was obtained from a woman aged 40-49 years with COVID-19, enrolled during active disease. The sample comprised peripheral blood. The rearrangement uses TRBV5-6 and TRBJ2-7, with D possibly TRBD2 on 6 matching bases. The CDR3 region is CASSLLTSLSEQYF. The CDR3 nucleotides are TGTGCCAGCAGCTTGTTGACTAGTTTATCCGAGCAGTACTTC.